Shown below are 2 T cell receptor beta chains from a single sample sequenced in a study of T cell responses to AZD1222 COVID-19 vaccine. Profiling relied on immunoSEQ multiplex PCR, and the TCRdb table lists in-frame clones only, not all of them. The repertoire holds around 270,000 clones, with around 93% as singletons. This specimen was peripheral blood, taken 28 days after the second AZD1222 dose. These receptors all come from an adult who received the AZD1222 COVID-19 vaccine.

This clone was found once. This chain links TRBV19 with TRBJ1-1, with D maybe TRBD1 (6 bases). Germline V gives CDR1 LNHDA, CDR2 SQIVND (reference sequence). The CDR3 is 14 residues long. Trimming removed 6 bases from V and 6 bases from J, with 17 bases in between. CDR3 sequence: CASSPWGDKAEAFF. The CDR3 bases are TGTGCCAGTAGCCCCTGGGGGGACAAGGCTGAAGCTTTCTTT.

The V and J genes are TRBV29-1 and TRBJ2-3; 12 positions agree with TRBD2. This CDR3 is built from 14 residues. After removal of 6 bases from V and 6 bases from J, the junction contained 7 bases not matched to a gene. The germline V gene encodes CDR1 SQVTM and CDR2 ANQGSEA. CDR3 amino acids: CSVRPTSGSDTQYF. The CDR3 nucleotides are TGCAGCGTCAGACCGACTAGCGGGAGTGATACGCAGTATTTT.